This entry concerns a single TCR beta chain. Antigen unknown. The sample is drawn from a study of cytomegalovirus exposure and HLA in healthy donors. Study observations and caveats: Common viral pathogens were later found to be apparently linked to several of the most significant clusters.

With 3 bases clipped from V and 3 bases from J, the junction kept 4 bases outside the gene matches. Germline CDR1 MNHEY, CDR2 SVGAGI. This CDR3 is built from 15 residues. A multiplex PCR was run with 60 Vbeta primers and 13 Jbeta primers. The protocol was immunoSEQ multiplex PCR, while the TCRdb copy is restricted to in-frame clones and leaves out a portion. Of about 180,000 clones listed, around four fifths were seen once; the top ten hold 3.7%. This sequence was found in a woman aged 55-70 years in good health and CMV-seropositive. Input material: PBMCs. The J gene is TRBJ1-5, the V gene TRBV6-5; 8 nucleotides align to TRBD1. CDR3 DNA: TGTGCCAGCAGTTATGGCAGGGGGCTCAATCAGCCCCAGCATTTT. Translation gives CASSYGRGLNQPQHF.